This T cell receptor beta chain comes out of a study of blood T cell repertoires in COVID-19. The V gene end was trimmed by 4 bases and the J gene end by 6 bases; junction bases not matched to a gene: 11. Germline assignment: CDR1 KGHSH and CDR2 LQKENI. This CDR3 region has 15 residues. Measured with immunoSEQ multiplex PCR; TCRdb has only the in-frame clones, and not every one. The sample consists of approximately 88,000 clones, roughly 80% of them appearing once. The source is a man aged 45-60 years who had recovered from COVID-19. V gene TRBV18 combines with J gene TRBJ2-7, with 8 bases identical to TRBD2. Sequencing used peripheral blood. The CDR3 sequence: CASSLGLVGFSEQYF. The CDR3 DNA is TGTGCCAGCTCACTGGGACTAGTAGGCTTCTCCGAGCAGTACTTC.